The present TCR beta chain was sequenced within a study of blood T cell repertoires in COVID-19. Study-level information: Spain, Italy and the United States supplied samples that represented acute and convalescent COVID-19. PBMCs, B-cell-depleted T cells, or T cells were the source of the cDNA or gDNA that made up the material.

Authors' methods: Reference gene primer amplification in the assay estimated nucleated cell counts. Measured with immunoSEQ multiplex PCR; TCRdb has only the in-frame clones, and not every one. V, J and clone size are taken as reported in that table, and D and trimming were inferred from the DNA itself. The table records about 190,000 clones, under 90% of them present only once. CDR1 and CDR2 from the germline V gene are ENHRY and SYGVKD. Between the trimmed V and J ends, which lost 3 bases and 1 base, there was a span of 8 bases. The CDR3 spans 14 residues. The rearrangement uses TRBV10-3 and TRBJ2-3, with a weak D call TRBD1 (5 bases). Sequenced sample: peripheral blood. This receptor was obtained from a man in his forties or fifties with acute or convalescent COVID-19. CDR3 loop: CAISDRDGTDTQYF. The CDR3 DNA reads TGTGCCATCAGTGACAGGGATGGCACAGATACGCAGTATTTT.